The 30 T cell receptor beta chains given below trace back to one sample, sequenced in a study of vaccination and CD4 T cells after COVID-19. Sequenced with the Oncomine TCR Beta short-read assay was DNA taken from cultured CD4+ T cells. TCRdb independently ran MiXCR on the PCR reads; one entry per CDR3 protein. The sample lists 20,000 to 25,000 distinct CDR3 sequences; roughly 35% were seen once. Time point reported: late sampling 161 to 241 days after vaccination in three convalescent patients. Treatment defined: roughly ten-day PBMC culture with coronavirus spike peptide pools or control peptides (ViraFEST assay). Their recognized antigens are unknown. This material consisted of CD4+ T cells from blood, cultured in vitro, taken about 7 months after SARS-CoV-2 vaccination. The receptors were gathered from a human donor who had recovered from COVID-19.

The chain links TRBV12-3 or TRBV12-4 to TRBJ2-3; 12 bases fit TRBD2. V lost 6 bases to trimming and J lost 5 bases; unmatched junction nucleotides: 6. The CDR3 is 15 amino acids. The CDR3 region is CASRDSSGRGDTQYF. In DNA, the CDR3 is TGTGCCAGCAGGGACTCTAGCGGGAGGGGAGATACGCAGTATTTT.

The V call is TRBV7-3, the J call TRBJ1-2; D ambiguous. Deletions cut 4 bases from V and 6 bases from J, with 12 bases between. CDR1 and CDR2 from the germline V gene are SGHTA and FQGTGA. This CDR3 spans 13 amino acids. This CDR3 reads CASSYTPGDGYTF. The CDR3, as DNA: TGTGCCAGCAGCTACACCCCCGGCGATGGCTACACCTTC.

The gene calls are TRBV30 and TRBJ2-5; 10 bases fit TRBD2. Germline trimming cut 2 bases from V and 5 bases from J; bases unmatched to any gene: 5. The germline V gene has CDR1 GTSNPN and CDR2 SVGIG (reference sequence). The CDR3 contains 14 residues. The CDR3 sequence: CAWSIAGGAETQYF. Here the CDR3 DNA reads TGTGCCTGGAGTATAGCGGGAGGCGCCGAGACCCAGTACTTC. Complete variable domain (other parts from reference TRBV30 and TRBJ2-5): SQTIHQWPATLVQPVGSPLSLECTVEGTSNPNLYWYRQAAGRGLQLLFYSVGIGQISSEVPQNLSASRPQDRQFILSSKKLLLSDSGFYLCAWSIAGGAETQYFGPGTRLLVL.

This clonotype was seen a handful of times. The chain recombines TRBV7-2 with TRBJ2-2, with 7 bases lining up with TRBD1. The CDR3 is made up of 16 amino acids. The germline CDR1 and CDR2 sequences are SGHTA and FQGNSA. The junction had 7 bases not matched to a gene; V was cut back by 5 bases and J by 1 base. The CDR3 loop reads CASSPQGPLNTGELFF. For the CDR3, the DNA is TGTGCCAGCAGCCCACAGGGGCCCCTGAACACCGGGGAGCTGTTTTTT.

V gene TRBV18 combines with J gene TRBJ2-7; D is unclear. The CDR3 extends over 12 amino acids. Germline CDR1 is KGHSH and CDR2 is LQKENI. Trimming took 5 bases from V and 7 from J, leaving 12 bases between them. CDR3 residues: CASSAINNEQYF. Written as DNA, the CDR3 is TGTGCCAGCTCAGCCATAAACAATGAGCAGTACTTC.

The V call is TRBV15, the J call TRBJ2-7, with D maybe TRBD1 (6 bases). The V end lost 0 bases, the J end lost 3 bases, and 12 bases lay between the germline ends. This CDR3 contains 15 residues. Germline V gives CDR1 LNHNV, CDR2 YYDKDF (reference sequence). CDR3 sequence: CATSREGADDYEQYF. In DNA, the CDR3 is TGTGCCACCAGCAGAGAGGGGGCCGATGACTACGAGCAGTACTTC.

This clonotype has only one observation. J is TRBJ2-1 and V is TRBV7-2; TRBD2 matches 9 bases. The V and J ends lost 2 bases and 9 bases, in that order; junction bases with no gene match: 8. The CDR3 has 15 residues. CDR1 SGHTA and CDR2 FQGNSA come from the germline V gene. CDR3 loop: CASSLLVAGVGEQFF. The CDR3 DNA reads TGTGCCAGCAGCTTATTGGTAGCGGGAGTAGGTGAGCAGTTCTTC.

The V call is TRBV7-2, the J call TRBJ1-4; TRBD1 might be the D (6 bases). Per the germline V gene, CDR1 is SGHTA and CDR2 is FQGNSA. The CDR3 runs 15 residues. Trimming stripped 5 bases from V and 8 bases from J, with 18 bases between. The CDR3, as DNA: TGTGCCAGCAGCCAGGACCGCAGGGGATACGAAAAACTGTTTTTT. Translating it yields CASSQDRRGYEKLFF.

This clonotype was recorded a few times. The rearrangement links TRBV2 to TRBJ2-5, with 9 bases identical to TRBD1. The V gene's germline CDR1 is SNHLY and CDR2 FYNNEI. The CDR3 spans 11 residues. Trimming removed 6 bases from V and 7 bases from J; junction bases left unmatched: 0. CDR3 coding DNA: TGTGCCAGCAGGACAGGGGGGACCCAGTACTTC. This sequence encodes CASRTGGTQYF.

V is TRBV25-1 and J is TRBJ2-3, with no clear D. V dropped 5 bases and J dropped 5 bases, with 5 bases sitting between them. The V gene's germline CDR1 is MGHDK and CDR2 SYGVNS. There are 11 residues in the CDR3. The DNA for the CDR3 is TGTGCCAGCAGTTTACGAGATACGCAGTATTTT. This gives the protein CASSLRDTQYF.

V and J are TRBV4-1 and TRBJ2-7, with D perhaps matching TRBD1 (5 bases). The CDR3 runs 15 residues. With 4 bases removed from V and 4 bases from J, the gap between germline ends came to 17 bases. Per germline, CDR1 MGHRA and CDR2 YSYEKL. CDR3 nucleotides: TGCGCCAGCAGCCCTCAGGGTGCTTTCGGGTACGAGCAGTACTTC. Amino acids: CASSPQGAFGYEQYF.

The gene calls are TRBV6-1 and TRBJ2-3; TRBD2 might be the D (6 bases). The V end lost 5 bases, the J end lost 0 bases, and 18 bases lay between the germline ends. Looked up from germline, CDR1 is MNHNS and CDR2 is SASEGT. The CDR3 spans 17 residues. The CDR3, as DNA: TGTGCCAGCAGTAGACCCGGGACTCTCGCCAGCACAGATACGCAGTATTTT. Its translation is CASSRPGTLASTDTQYF.

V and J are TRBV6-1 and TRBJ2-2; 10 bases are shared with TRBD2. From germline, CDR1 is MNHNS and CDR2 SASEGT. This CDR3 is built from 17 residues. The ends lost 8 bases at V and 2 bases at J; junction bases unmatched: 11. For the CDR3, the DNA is TGTGCCAGCCGGAGACCCGGGACTAGCGAAAACACCGGGGAGCTGTTTTTT. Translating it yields CASRRPGTSENTGELFF.

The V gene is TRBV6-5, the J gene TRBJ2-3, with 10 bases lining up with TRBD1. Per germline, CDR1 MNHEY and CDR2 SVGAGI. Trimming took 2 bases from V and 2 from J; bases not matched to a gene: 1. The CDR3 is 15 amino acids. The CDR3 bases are TGTGCCAGCAGTTACGGGACAGGGGACACAGATACGCAGTATTTT. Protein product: CASSYGTGDTDTQYF.

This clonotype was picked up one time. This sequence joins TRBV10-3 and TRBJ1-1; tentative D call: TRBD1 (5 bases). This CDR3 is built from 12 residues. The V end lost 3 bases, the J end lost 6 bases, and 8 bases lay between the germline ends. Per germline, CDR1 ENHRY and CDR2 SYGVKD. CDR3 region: CAISDRESEAFF. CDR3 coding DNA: TGTGCCATCAGTGACAGGGAATCTGAAGCTTTCTTT.

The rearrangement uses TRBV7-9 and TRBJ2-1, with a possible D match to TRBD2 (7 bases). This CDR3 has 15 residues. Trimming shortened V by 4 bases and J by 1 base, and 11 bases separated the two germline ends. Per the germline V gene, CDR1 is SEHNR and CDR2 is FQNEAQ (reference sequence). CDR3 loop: CASSYREGSYNEQFF. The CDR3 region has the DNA TGTGCCAGCAGCTACAGGGAGGGTTCCTACAATGAGCAGTTCTTC.

This CDR3 is CASRYIAGVGPDTQYF. The CDR3 region has the DNA TGTGCCAGCAGGTATATAGCGGGAGTGGGCCCAGATACGCAGTATTTT. The chain has TRBV27 and TRBJ2-3; 9 positions match TRBD2. The CDR3 is made up of 16 amino acids. Germline lookup yields CDR1 MNHEY and CDR2 SMNVEV (reference sequence). The V segment lost 6 bases and the J segment 4 bases; nucleotides outside the gene matches: 11.

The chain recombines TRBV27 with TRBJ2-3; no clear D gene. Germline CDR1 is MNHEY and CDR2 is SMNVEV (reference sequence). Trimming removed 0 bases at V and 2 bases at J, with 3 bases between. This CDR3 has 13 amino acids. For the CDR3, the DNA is TGTGCCAGCAGTTTATCGGTCACAGATACGCAGTATTTT. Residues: CASSLSVTDTQYF.

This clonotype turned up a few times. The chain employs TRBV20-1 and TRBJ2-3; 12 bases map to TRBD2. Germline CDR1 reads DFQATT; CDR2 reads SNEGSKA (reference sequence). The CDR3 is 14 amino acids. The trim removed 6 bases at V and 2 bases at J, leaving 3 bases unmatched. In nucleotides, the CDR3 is TGCAGTGCCACTAGCGGGGGGTACACAGATACGCAGTATTTT. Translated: CSATSGGYTDTQYF.

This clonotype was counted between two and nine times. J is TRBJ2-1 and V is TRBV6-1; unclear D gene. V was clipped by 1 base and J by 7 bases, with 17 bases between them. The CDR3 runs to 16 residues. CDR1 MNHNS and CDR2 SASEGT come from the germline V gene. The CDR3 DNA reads TGTGCCAGCAGTGAAGACGTCAGTACACTACTTAATGAGCAGTTCTTC. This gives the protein CASSEDVSTLLNEQFF.

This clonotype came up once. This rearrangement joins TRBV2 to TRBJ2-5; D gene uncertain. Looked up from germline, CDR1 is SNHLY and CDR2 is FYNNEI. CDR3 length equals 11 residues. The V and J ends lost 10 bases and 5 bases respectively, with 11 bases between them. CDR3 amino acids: CATKLGETQYF. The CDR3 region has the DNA TGTGCCACCAAGCTCGGCGAGACCCAGTACTTC.

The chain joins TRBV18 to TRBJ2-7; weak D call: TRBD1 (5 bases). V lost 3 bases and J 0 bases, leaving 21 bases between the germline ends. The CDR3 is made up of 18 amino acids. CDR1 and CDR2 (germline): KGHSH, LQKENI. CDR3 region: CASSPSDKTLGASYEQYF. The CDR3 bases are TGTGCCAGCTCACCCTCGGACAAAACTTTAGGGGCCTCCTACGAGCAGTACTTC.

The CDR3 DNA follows: TGTGCCAGCAGCCAACCCGGGACAGGGCGGGATCAGCCCCAGCATTTT. Encoded protein: CASSQPGTGRDQPQHF. The chain employs TRBV6-1 and TRBJ1-5, with 9 bases that match TRBD1. Germline-derived CDR1 and CDR2 are MNHNS and SASEGT. V lost 6 bases and J lost 5; bases outside the gene matches: 11. The CDR3 spans 16 residues.

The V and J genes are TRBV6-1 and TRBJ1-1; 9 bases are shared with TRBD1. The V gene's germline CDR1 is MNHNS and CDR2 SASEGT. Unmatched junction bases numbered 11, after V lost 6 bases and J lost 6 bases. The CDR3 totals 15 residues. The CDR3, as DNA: TGTGCCAGCAGGGAATATGGACAGGGGAGCGCTGAAGCTTTCTTT. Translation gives CASREYGQGSAEAFF.

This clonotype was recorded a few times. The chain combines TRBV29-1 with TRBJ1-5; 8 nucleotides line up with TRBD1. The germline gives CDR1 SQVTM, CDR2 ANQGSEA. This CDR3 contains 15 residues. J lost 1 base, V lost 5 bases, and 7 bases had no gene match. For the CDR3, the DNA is TGCAGCGTTACGCTACAGGGGGTAAGCAATCAGCCCCAGCATTTT. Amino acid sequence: CSVTLQGVSNQPQHF.

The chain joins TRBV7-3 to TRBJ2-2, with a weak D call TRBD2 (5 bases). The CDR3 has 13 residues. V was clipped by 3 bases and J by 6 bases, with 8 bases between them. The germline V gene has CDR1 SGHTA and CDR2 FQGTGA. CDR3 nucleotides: TGTGCCAGCAGCTTGGGAGTCCCCGGGGAGCTGTTTTTT. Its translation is CASSLGVPGELFF.

The CDR3 region is CASGFKGTTDTQYF. The CDR3 DNA sequence: TGTGCCAGCGGGTTCAAGGGCACCACAGATACGCAGTATTTT. The chain uses TRBV7-9 and TRBJ2-3; D is unresolved. The CDR3 covers 14 residues. V was shortened by 8 bases and J by 2 bases, with 14 bases between the two germline ends. The germline V gene has CDR1 SEHNR and CDR2 FQNEAQ (reference sequence).

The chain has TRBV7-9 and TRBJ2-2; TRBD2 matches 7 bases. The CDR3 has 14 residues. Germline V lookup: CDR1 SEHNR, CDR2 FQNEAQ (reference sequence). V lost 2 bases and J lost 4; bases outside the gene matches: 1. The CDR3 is CASSLLAATGELFF. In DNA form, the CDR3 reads TGTGCCAGCAGCTTACTAGCGGCCACCGGGGAGCTGTTTTTT.

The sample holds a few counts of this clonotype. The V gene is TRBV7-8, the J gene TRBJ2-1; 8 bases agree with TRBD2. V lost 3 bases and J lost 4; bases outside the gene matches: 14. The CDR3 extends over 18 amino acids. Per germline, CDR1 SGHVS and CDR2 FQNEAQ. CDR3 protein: CASSFIGRGGSGYNEQFF. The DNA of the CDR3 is TGTGCCAGCAGCTTCATCGGGAGGGGCGGATCCGGGTACAATGAGCAGTTCTTC.

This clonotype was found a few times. The CDR3 DNA is TGTGCCAGTAGAGACAGTAGCGGGATTTGGGAGACCCAGTACTTC. It specifies CASRDSSGIWETQYF. The rearrangement uses TRBV19 and TRBJ2-5, with TRBD2 identical over 8 bases. Germline V lookup: CDR1 LNHDA, CDR2 SQIVND (reference sequence). The ends lost 6 bases at V and 5 bases at J; junction bases unmatched: 11. The CDR3 runs 15 residues. The entire variable domain, with the rest obtained from reference TRBV19 and TRBJ2-5, is as follows: DGGITQSPKYLFRKEGQNVTLSCEQNLNHDAMYWYRQDPGQGLRLIYYSQIVNDFQKGDIAEGYSVSREKKESFPLTVTSAQKNPTAFYLCASRDSSGIWETQYFGPGTRLLVL.